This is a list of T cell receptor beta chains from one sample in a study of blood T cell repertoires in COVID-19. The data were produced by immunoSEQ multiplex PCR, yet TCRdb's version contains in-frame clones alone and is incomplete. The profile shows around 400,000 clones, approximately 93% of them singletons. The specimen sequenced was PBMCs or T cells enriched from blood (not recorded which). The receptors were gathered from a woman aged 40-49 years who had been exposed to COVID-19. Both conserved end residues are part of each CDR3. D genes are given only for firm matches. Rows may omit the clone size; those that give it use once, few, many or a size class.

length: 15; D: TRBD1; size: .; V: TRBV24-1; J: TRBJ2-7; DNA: TGTGCCACCAGTGATCCAGGACAGGGACAGTACGAGCAGTACTTC; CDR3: CATSDPGQGQYEQYF
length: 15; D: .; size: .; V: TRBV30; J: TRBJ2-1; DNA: TGTGCCTGGAGGCCGCCTACCGGGGTATACAATGAGCAGTTCTTC; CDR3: CAWRPPTGVYNEQFF
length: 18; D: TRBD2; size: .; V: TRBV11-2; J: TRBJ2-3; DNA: TGTGCCAGCAGCATCCCGACTAGCGGGGGGGGCCTTACAGATACGCAGTATTTT; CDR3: CASSIPTSGGGLTDTQYF
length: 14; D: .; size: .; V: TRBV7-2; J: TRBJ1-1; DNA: TGTGCCAGCAAAATGCAGGGCTTGGGCACTGAAGCTTTCTTT; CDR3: CASKMQGLGTEAFF
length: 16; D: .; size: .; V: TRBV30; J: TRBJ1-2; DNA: TGTGCCTGGAGTGTACCGGGGGGGGCCTTTAACTATGGCTACACCTTC; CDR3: CAWSVPGGAFNYGYTF
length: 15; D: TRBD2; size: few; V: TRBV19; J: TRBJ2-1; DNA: TGTGCCAGTAGTGGCGGGAGGGCCCGATACAATGAGCAGTTCTTC; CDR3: CASSGGRARYNEQFF
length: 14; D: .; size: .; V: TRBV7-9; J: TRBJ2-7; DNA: TGTGCCAGCAGCTCCGGTTACGGTTCCTACGAGCAGTACTTC; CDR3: CASSSGYGSYEQYF
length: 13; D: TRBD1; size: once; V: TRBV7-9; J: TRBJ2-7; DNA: TGTGCCAGCAGCCCGGACAGGGCCTACGAGCAGTACTTC; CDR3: CASSPDRAYEQYF
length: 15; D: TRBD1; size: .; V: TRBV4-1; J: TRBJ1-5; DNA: TGCGCCAGCAGCCAAGAGACAGGGGGCAATCAGCCCCAGCATTTT; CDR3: CASSQETGGNQPQHF
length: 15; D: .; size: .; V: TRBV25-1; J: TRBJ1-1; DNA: TGTGCCAGCAGTGATGCGGGGGGCAAGAGTACTGAAGCTTTCTTT; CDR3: CASSDAGGKSTEAFF
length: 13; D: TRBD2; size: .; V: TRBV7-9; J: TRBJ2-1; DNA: TGTGCCAGCCCAGCGGGAGGGCGGGGTGAGCAGTTCTTC; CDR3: CASPAGGRGEQFF
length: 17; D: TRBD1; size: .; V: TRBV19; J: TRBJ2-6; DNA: TGTGCCAGTAGTAAAGGACAGGGGGGTTCTGGGGCCAACGTCCTGACTTTC; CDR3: CASSKGQGGSGANVLTF
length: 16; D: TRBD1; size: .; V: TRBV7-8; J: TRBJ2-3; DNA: TGTGCCAGCAGCCTAACCCGGGACAGGGCCGCAGATACGCAGTATTTT; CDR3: CASSLTRDRAADTQYF
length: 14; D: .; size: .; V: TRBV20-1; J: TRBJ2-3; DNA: TGCAGTGCTAGTGTTGCGGCTAGCACAGATACGCAGTATTTT; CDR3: CSASVAASTDTQYF
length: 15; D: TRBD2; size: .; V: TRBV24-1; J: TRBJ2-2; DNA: TGTGCCATCCAAGCGGGAGGGCCGCGTGTCGGGGAGCTGTTTTTT; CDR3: CAIQAGGPRVGELFF
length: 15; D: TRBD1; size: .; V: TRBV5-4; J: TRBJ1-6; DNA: TGTGCCAGCAGCTTGGGACAGGGGTGGAATTCACCCCTCCACTTT; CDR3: CASSLGQGWNSPLHF
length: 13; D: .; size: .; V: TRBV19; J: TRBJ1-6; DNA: TGTGCCAGTAGGTCTGACAGTAATTCACCCCTCCACTTT; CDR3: CASRSDSNSPLHF
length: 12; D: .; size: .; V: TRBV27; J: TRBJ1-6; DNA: TGTGCCAGCAGTTTATCGGGAGGGACCCTCCACTTT; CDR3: CASSLSGGTLHF
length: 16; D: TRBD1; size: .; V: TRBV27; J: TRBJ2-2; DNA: TGTGCCAGCAGTTTATCTGCAGGGGGCAAACCCGGGGAGCTGTTTTTT; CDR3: CASSLSAGGKPGELFF
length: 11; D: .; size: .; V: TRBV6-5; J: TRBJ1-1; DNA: TGTGCCAGCAGAATCGGACAGAGCGCTTTCTTT; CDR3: CASRIGQSAFF
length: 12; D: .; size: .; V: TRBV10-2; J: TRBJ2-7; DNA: TGCGCCAGCAGTGAGCCGGGACTCCGACAGTACTTC; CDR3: CASSEPGLRQYF
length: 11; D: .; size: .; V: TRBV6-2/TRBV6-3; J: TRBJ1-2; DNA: TGTGCCAGCAGTGACAAGTATGGCTACACCTTC; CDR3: CASSDKYGYTF
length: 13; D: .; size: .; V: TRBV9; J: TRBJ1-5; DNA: TGTGCCAGCAGCGTAGACAACAATCAGCCCCAGCATTTT; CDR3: CASSVDNNQPQHF
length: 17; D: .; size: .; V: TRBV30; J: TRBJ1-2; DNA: TGTGCCTGGAGCCAAGGGGCCGCAACCCATTCTAACTATGGCTACACCTTC; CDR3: CAWSQGAATHSNYGYTF
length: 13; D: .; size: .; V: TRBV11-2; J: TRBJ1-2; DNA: TGTGCCAGCAGCTTAGGCAACTACTATGGCTACACCTTC; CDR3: CASSLGNYYGYTF
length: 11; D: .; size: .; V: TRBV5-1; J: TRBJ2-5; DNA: TGCGCCAGCAGCTTTAAAGAGACCCAGTACTTC; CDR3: CASSFKETQYF
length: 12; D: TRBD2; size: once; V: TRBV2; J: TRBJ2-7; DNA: TGTGCCAGCGGGACTACCCCTTACGAGCAGTACTTC; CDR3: CASGTTPYEQYF
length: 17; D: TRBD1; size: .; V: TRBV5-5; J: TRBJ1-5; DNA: TGTGCCAGCAGCCCCCCCCCGACAGGGGCGAGCAATCAGCCCCAGCATTTT; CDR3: CASSPPPTGASNQPQHF
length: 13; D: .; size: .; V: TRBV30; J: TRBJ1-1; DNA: TGTGCCTGGAGTTACTGGGGGGGCACTGAAGCTTTCTTT; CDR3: CAWSYWGGTEAFF
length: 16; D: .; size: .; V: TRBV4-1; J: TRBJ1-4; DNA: TGCGCCAGCAGCCTTCTTCCGAGAACAACTAATGAAAAACTGTTTTTT; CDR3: CASSLLPRTTNEKLFF
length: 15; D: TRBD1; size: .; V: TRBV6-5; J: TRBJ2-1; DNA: TGTGCCAGCAGCGTTACTGACAGGGGGCACGATGAGCAGTTCTTC; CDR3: CASSVTDRGHDEQFF
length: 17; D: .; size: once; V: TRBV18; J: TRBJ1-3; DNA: TGTGCCAGCTCACGCTTTACAGGGTCGGATAGTGGAAACACCATATATTTT; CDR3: CASSRFTGSDSGNTIYF
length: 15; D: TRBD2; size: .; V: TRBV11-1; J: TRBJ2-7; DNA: TGTGCCAGCAGTCGAGCGGGGAAGAGCTCCTACGAGCAGTACTTC; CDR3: CASSRAGKSSYEQYF
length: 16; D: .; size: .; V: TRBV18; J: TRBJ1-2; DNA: TGTGCCAGCTCACTGGTTGGTGACTTACCCTACTATGGCTACACCTTC; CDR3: CASSLVGDLPYYGYTF